Below are 6 T cell receptor beta chains sequenced from a single sample in a study of blood T cell repertoires in COVID-19. Assay: immunoSEQ multiplex PCR; the TCRdb copy retains only in-frame clones and omits some. The table lists over 350,000 clones, roughly 87% of them singletons. The sequenced sample consisted of PBMCs or T cells enriched from blood (not recorded which). These TCRs come from a woman between 18 and 29 years old with acute COVID-19.

On this clone: At the DNA level, this CDR3 is encoded by other sequences in the same sample as well. V usage is TRBV3-1 (or the pseudogene TRBV3-2) and J usage is TRBJ1-2, with 7 bases lining up with TRBD1. Losses at the gene ends were 1 base for V and 2 bases for J; bases not matched to a gene: 1. The CDR3 is 14 residues long. The germline V gene encodes CDR1 LGHDT and CDR2 YNNKEL (reference sequence). This chain's CDR3 is CASSQGQGNYGYTF. The CDR3 nucleotides read TGTGCCAGCAGCCAAGGACAGGGAAACTATGGCTACACCTTC.

The chain has TRBV28 and TRBJ2-2; 7 bases agree with TRBD1. Germline V gene lookup returns CDR1 MDHEN and CDR2 SYDVKM. The V gene end was trimmed by 9 bases and the J gene end by 5 bases; junction bases not matched to a gene: 3. CDR3 length: 12 amino acids. The DNA for the CDR3 is TGTGCCAGTCACAGGGGTACCGGGGAGCTGTTTTTT. Protein product: CASHRGTGELFF.

The CDR3 here is CASSPANSRQGIYGYTF. Written as DNA, the CDR3 is TGTGCCAGCAGTCCCGCGAACTCCCGACAGGGTATTTATGGCTACACCTTC. This chain joins TRBV28 and TRBJ1-2; TRBD1 agrees at 7 bases. This CDR3 has 17 amino acids. V trimming: 5 bases; J trimming: 5 bases; junction bases outside the gene matches: 17. Germline-derived CDR1 and CDR2 are MDHEN and SYDVKM.

The DNA for the CDR3 is TGCAGTGCGCCTTGGCAGGAAGAGCAGTTCTTC. Translating it yields CSAPWQEEQFF. The rearrangement uses TRBV20-1 and TRBJ2-1, with D unclear. V lost 6 bases and J lost 10, with 13 bases in between. Germline V gene data show CDR1 as DFQATT and CDR2 as SNEGSKA (reference sequence). The CDR3 is 11 residues long.

CDR3 bases: TGTGCCAGCAGCTTAGGGTCAGCGGGAGGGTCAACCTCCTACAATGAGCAGTTCTTC. This sequence encodes CASSLGSAGGSTSYNEQFF. J is TRBJ2-1 and V is TRBV7-6; TRBD2 matches 10 bases. The CDR3 is 19 amino acids. CDR1 and CDR2 (germline): SGHVS, FNYEAQ. V lost 1 base, J lost 0 bases, and 9 bases stayed unmatched. Looking up the rest from reference TRBV7-6 and TRBJ2-1 gives the full variable domain: GAGVSQSPRYKVTKRGQDVALRCDPISGHVSLYWYRQALGQGPEFLTYFNYEAQQDKSGLPNDRFSAERPEGSISTLTIQRTEQRDSAMYRCASSLGSAGGSTSYNEQFFGPGTRLTVL.

V usage is TRBV6-5 and J usage is TRBJ2-7; 7 bases map to TRBD2. With 11 bases clipped from V and 0 bases from J, the junction kept 10 bases outside the gene matches. Per the germline V gene, CDR1 is MNHEY and CDR2 is SVGAGI. The CDR3 extends over 14 amino acids. CDR3 residues: CAGAPGLLSYEQYF. The CDR3, as DNA: TGTGCCGGCGCGCCGGGACTACTCTCCTACGAGCAGTACTTC.